These T cell receptor beta chains were read from a single sample in a study of blood T cells in healthy people across ages. TCRdb reprocessed the 5' RACE reads via MiXCR and lists one record per CDR3 protein. This sample has roughly 550,000 distinct CDR3 sequences, with more than 20% found just once. These data are also associated with another study on T cells of mothers and their children.

The sequenced sample was blood. These receptors all come from a boy aged 5-17 years in good health. The CDR3 runs from the conserved cysteine through the conserved F or W. A D gene is named only where the DNA matches it firmly. The size of a clone is reported for some rows only, either as once, few or many, or as a class for expanded clones.

d_call: TRBD2
j_call: TRBJ2-1
clone_size: many
cdr3_length: 13
v_call: TRBV7-2
cdr3_aa: CASSSTSGSRQFF
cdr3_nt: TGTGCCAGCAGCTCGACTAGCGGGAGTCGGCAGTTCTTC

d_call: -
j_call: TRBJ1-5
clone_size: few
cdr3_length: 14
v_call: TRBV27
cdr3_aa: CASSSRVSNQPQHF
cdr3_nt: TGTGCCAGCAGCAGCAGGGTTAGCAATCAGCCCCAGCATTTT

d_call: -
j_call: TRBJ2-7
clone_size: -
cdr3_length: 16
v_call: TRBV3-1
cdr3_aa: CASSPFSGQGHYEQYF
cdr3_nt: TGTGCCAGCAGCCCCTTTTCCGGGCAGGGGCACTACGAGCAGTACTTC

d_call: -
j_call: TRBJ2-7
clone_size: few
cdr3_length: 14
v_call: TRBV19
cdr3_aa: CASSIMGPSYEQYF
cdr3_nt: TGTGCCAGTAGTATAATGGGACCTTCCTACGAGCAGTACTTC

d_call: TRBD2
j_call: TRBJ2-7
clone_size: -
cdr3_length: 15
v_call: TRBV4-3
cdr3_aa: CASSQEFGEGPEQYF
cdr3_nt: TGCGCCAGCAGCCAAGAGTTCGGGGAGGGACCGGAGCAGTACTTC

d_call: TRBD1
j_call: TRBJ1-5
clone_size: -
cdr3_length: 15
v_call: TRBV7-9
cdr3_aa: CASSPDREGYQPQHF
cdr3_nt: TGTGCCAGCAGCCCCGACAGGGAGGGTTATCAGCCCCAGCATTTT

d_call: TRBD2
j_call: TRBJ2-3
clone_size: -
cdr3_length: 14
v_call: TRBV27
cdr3_aa: CASSFSGRPDTQYF
cdr3_nt: TGTGCCAGCAGTTTTAGCGGGAGACCAGATACGCAGTATTTT

d_call: -
j_call: TRBJ2-7
clone_size: few
cdr3_length: 13
v_call: TRBV29-1
cdr3_aa: CSVQDSFSYEQYF
cdr3_nt: TGCAGCGTTCAGGACAGTTTTTCCTACGAGCAGTACTTC

d_call: TRBD1
j_call: TRBJ1-5
clone_size: few
cdr3_length: 16
v_call: TRBV7-8
cdr3_aa: CASSLMDRVGNQPQHF
cdr3_nt: TGTGCCAGCAGCTTAATGGACAGGGTGGGCAATCAGCCCCAGCATTTT

d_call: -
j_call: TRBJ1-1
clone_size: -
cdr3_length: 14
v_call: TRBV20-1
cdr3_aa: CSAPEWGGYTEAFF
cdr3_nt: TGCAGTGCTCCCGAATGGGGAGGTTACACTGAAGCTTTCTTT

d_call: TRBD2
j_call: TRBJ2-1
clone_size: -
cdr3_length: 16
v_call: TRBV5-1
cdr3_aa: CASSLIIAGSYNEQFF
cdr3_nt: TGCGCCAGCAGCTTGATAATAGCGGGATCCTACAATGAGCAGTTCTTC

d_call: TRBD1
j_call: TRBJ1-2
clone_size: -
cdr3_length: 14
v_call: TRBV2
cdr3_aa: CASSMTGGAFGYTF
cdr3_nt: TGTGCCAGCAGTATGACAGGGGGCGCTTTCGGCTACACCTTC

d_call: TRBD2
j_call: TRBJ2-5
clone_size: -
cdr3_length: 15
v_call: TRBV6-1
cdr3_aa: CASSKLAGGFETQYF
cdr3_nt: TGTGCCAGCAGTAAACTAGCGGGGGGGTTTGAGACCCAGTACTTC

d_call: TRBD2
j_call: TRBJ2-7
clone_size: -
cdr3_length: 14
v_call: TRBV7-3
cdr3_aa: CASSPGLAENEQYF
cdr3_nt: TGTGCCAGCAGCCCGGGACTAGCTGAAAACGAGCAGTACTTC

d_call: TRBD1
j_call: TRBJ2-1
clone_size: -
cdr3_length: 14
v_call: TRBV20-1
cdr3_aa: CSASGTGAYNEQFF
cdr3_nt: TGCAGTGCTAGTGGGACAGGCGCCTACAATGAGCAGTTCTTC